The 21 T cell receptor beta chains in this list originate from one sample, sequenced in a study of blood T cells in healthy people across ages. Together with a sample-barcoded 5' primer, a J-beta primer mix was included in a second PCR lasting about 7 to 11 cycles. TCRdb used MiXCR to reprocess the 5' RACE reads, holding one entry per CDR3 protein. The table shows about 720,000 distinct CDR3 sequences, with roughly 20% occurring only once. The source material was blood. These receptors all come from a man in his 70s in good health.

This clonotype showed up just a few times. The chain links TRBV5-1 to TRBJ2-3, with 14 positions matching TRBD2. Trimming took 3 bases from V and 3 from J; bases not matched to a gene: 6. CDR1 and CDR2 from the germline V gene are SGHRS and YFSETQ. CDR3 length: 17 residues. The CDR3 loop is CASSWTGTSGGTDTQYF. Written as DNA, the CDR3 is TGCGCCAGCAGCTGGACCGGGACTAGCGGGGGTACAGATACGCAGTATTTT.

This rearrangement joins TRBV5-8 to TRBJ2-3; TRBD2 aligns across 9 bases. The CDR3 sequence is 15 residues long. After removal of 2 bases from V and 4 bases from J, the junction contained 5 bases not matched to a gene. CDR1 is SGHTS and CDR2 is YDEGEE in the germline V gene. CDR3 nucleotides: TGTGCCAGCAGCTTTAGCGGGAGCAAGTCAGATACGCAGTATTTT. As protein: CASSFSGSKSDTQYF.

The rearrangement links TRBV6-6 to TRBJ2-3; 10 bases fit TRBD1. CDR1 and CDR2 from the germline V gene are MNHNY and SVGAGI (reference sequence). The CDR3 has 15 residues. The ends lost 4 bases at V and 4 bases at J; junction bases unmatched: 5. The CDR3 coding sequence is TGTGCCAGCAGTTTCGGGACAGGGGTTTCAGATACGCAGTATTTT. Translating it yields CASSFGTGVSDTQYF.

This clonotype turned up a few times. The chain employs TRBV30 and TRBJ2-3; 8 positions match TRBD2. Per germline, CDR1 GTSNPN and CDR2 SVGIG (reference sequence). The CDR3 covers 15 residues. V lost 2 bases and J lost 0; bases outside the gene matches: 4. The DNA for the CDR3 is TGTGCCTGGAGTCCGACGGGGGGGAGCACAGATACGCAGTATTTT. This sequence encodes CAWSPTGGSTDTQYF.

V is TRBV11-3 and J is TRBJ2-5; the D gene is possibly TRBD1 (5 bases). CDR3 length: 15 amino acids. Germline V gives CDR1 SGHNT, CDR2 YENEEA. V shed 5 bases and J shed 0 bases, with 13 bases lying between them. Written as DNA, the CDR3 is TGTGCCAGCAGCCTATGGACACAGTACCAAGAGACCCAGTACTTC. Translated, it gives CASSLWTQYQETQYF.

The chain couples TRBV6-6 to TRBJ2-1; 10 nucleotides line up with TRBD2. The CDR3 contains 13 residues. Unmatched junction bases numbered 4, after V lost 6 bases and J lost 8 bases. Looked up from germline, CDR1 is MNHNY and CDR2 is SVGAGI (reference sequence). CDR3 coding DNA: TGTGCCAGCAGCCGCGGACTAGCGGATGAGCAGTTCTTC. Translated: CASSRGLADEQFF.

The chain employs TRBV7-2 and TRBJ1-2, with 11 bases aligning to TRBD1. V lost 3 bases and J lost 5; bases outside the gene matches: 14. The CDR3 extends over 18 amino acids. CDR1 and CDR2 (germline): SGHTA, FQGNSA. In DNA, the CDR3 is TGTGCCAGCAGCTTCAGCGAAGGGACAGGGGGTTGGAAGTATGGCTACACCTTC. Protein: CASSFSEGTGGWKYGYTF.

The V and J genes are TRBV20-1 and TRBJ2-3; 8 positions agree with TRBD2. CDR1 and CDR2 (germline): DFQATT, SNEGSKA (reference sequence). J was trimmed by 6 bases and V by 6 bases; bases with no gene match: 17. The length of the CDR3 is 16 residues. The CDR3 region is CSASGGSGTSWDTQYF. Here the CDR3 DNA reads TGCAGTGCCAGCGGGGGCAGCGGAACTAGCTGGGATACGCAGTATTTT.

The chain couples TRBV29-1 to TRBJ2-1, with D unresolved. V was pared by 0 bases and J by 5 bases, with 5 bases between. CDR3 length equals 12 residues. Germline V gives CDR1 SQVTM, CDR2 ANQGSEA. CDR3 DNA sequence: TGCAGCGTTGAAGACAGTCACAATGAGCAGTTCTTC. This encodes CSVEDSHNEQFF.

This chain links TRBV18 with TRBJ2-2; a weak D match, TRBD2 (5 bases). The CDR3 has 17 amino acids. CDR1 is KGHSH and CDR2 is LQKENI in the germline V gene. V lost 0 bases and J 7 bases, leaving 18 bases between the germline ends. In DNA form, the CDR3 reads TGTGCCAGCTCACCACCGAACGGGGTCCACGGAGGCGGGGAGCTGTTTTTT. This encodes CASSPPNGVHGGGELFF.

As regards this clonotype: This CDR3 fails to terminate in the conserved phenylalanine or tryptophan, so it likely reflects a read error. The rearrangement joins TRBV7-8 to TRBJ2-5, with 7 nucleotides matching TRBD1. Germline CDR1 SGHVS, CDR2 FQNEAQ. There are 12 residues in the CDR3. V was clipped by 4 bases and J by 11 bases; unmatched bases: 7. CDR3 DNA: TGTGCCAGCAGCTATATGACAGGGCAGCAGTACGTC. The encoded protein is CASSYMTGQQYV.

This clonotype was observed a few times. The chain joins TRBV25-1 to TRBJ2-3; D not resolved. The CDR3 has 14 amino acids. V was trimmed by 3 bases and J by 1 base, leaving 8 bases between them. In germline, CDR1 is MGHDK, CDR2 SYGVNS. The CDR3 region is CASSDSARTDTQYF. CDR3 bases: TGTGCCAGCAGTGACAGCGCACGCACAGATACGCAGTATTTT.

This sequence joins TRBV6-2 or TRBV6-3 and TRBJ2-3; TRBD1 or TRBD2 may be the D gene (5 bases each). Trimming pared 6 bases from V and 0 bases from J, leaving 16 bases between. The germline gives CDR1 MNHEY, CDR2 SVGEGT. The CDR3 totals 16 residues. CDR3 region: CASSGFPGRSTDTQYF. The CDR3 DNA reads TGTGCCAGCAGCGGTTTCCCGGGACGGAGCACAGATACGCAGTATTTT.

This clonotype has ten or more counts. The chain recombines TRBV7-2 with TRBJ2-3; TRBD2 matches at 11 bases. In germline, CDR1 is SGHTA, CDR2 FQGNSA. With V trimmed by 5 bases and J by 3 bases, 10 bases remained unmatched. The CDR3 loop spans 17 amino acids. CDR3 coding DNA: TGTGCCAGCAGCCCATCCCTGGGGACTAGCGGAACAGATACGCAGTATTTT. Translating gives CASSPSLGTSGTDTQYF.

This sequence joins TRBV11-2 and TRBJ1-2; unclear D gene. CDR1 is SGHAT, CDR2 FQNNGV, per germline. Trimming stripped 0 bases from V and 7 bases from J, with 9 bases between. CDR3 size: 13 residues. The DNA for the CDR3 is TGTGCCAGCAGCTTAGACAACTGGGGTGGCTACACCTTC. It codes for CASSLDNWGGYTF.

The CDR3 loop reads CASSIGWAYNEQFF. The CDR3 DNA reads as TGTGCCAGTAGTATAGGGTGGGCTTACAATGAGCAGTTCTTC. The chain combines TRBV19 with TRBJ2-1; no clear D gene. In germline, CDR1 is LNHDA, CDR2 SQIVND (reference sequence). CDR3 length: 14 amino acids. The V end lost 1 base, the J end lost 4 bases, and 8 bases lay between the germline ends.

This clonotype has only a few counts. The CDR3 region is CASRAVEVQEAFF. In DNA form, the CDR3 reads TGTGCCAGCAGGGCAGTAGAAGTACAAGAGGCTTTCTTT. The rearrangement uses TRBV25-1 and TRBJ1-1; no reliable D call. CDR1 MGHDK and CDR2 SYGVNS come from the germline V gene. The V gene lost 6 bases and the J gene lost 11 bases, with 19 bases spanning the gap. The CDR3 totals 13 residues.

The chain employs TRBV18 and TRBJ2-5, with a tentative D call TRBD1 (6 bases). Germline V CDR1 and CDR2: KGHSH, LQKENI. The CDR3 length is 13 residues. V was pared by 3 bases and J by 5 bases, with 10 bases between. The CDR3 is CASSPVDRETQYF. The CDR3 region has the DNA TGTGCCAGCTCACCCGTAGACAGGGAGACCCAGTACTTC.

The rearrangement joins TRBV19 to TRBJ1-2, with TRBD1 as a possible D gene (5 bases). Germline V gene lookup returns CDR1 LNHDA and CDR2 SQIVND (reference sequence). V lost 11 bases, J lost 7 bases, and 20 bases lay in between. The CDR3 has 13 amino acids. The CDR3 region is CAGGFRGSVGYTF. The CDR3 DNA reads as TGTGCCGGCGGGTTCCGGGGGTCGGTTGGCTACACCTTC.

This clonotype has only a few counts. The CDR3 DNA sequence: TGTGCCAGCAGCCAAGCTAGCGGGGGGGCGTACGAGCAGTACTTC. It translates to CASSQASGGAYEQYF. The rearrangement uses TRBV3-1 and TRBJ2-7, with 12 nucleotides matching TRBD2. Germline assignment: CDR1 LGHDT and CDR2 YNNKEL (reference sequence). This CDR3 has 15 amino acids. Losses at the gene ends were 1 base for V and 4 bases for J; bases not matched to a gene: 2.

The chain's CDR3 is CASRVAGGKGEQFF. The DNA for the CDR3 is TGTGCCAGCAGAGTAGCGGGAGGGAAGGGTGAGCAGTTCTTC. The chain employs TRBV6-2 or TRBV6-3 and TRBJ2-1; TRBD2 agrees at 11 bases. Germline V CDR1 and CDR2: MNHEY, SVGEGT. Trimming at V came to 6 bases and at J to 9 bases, leaving 7 bases not matched to a gene. CDR3 length: 14 residues.